Presented here are 28 T cell receptor beta chains from one specimen sequenced in a study of T cell repertoires in ileal Crohn's disease. Produced via immunoSEQ multiplex PCR; TCRdb's table is partial and in-frame only. The sample consists of over 15,000 clones, around four fifths of them appearing once. The specimen sequenced was ileal tissue. The receptors derive from an adult with Crohn's disease.

The chain couples TRBV27 to TRBJ2-3, with TRBD2 as a possible D gene (6 bases). Trimming took off 6 bases at V and 1 base at J, with 17 bases between the two ends. CDR1 is MNHEY, CDR2 SMNVEV, per germline (reference sequence). CDR3 length equals 16 residues. This CDR3 is CASSPRRGGGTDTQYF. The CDR3 nucleotides are TGTGCCAGCAGCCCCCGGCGGGGAGGAGGCACAGATACGCAGTATTTT.

The chain couples TRBV7-9 to TRBJ2-2; D unclear. Trimming left V 3 bases short and J 3 bases short, with 14 bases between. The CDR3 is 16 residues long. From germline, CDR1 is SEHNR and CDR2 FQNEAQ (reference sequence). CDR3 region: CASSFSSGFYTGELFF. CDR3 DNA: TGTGCCAGCAGCTTCTCCTCGGGTTTCTACACCGGGGAGCTGTTTTTT.

The rearrangement uses TRBV4-1 and TRBJ1-1, with D possibly TRBD1 on 5 matching bases. Per germline, CDR1 MGHRA and CDR2 YSYEKL. The CDR3 totals 16 residues. Trimming cost V 0 bases and J 8 bases, with 19 bases left between them. CDR3 protein: CASSQDLGRDQPEAFF. The CDR3 DNA reads TGCGCCAGCAGCCAAGATTTGGGGAGGGACCAGCCCGAAGCTTTCTTT.

This clone was found a few times. The chain links TRBV13 to TRBJ1-2; D may be TRBD1 (5 bases). V lost 1 base, J lost 4 bases, and 7 bases lay in between. This CDR3 has 13 residues. CDR1 and CDR2 (germline): PRHDT, FYEKMQ (reference sequence). The CDR3 here is CASSLAGFYGYTF. DNA of the CDR3: TGTGCCAGCAGCTTAGCAGGGTTCTATGGCTACACCTTC.

The CDR3 region has the DNA TGTGCCAGCTCGGGCGGACAGGGAAAGGAAGGGAATGAAAAACTGTTTTTT. Protein: CASSGGQGKEGNEKLFF. The V gene is TRBV27, the J gene TRBJ1-4, with TRBD1 matching over 8 bases. CDR3 length equals 17 residues. J gave up 5 bases and V 8 bases, and 16 bases lay outside the gene matches. From germline, CDR1 is MNHEY and CDR2 SMNVEV (reference sequence).

This clone appeared a few times. V usage is TRBV18 and J usage is TRBJ1-4, with 9 bases lining up with TRBD1. The CDR3 is made up of 14 amino acids. Germline V gene sequence: CDR1 KGHSH, CDR2 LQKENI. The junction had 2 bases not matched to a gene; V was cut back by 3 bases and J by 6 bases. The CDR3: CASSPDRGDEKLFF. The CDR3 DNA is TGTGCCAGCTCACCGGACAGGGGTGATGAAAAACTGTTTTTT.

The chain links TRBV4-1 to TRBJ2-7; 8 bases line up with TRBD1. The germline V gene has CDR1 MGHRA and CDR2 YSYEKL. This CDR3 is 13 amino acids long. The trim removed 0 bases at V and 7 bases at J, leaving 2 bases unmatched. The CDR3 reads CASSQDRGREQYF. CDR3 in DNA: TGCGCCAGCAGCCAAGACAGGGGGCGAGAGCAGTACTTC.

This sequence joins TRBV11-3 and TRBJ2-2; 9 bases are shared with TRBD1. With 5 bases clipped from V and 3 bases from J, the junction kept 7 bases outside the gene matches. Germline CDR1 and CDR2: SGHNT and YENEEA. The CDR3 has 16 residues. The CDR3 is CASSPSTGGDTGELFF. The CDR3 DNA sequence: TGTGCCAGCAGCCCGTCGACAGGGGGAGACACCGGGGAGCTGTTTTTT.

The chain is built from TRBV19 and TRBJ2-4, with D perhaps TRBD1 (5 bases). Germline V lookup: CDR1 LNHDA, CDR2 SQIVND (reference sequence). Trimming removed 4 bases from V and 0 bases from J, with 19 bases in between. CDR3 length equals 18 residues. The CDR3 sequence is CASSKEHLGLIAKNIQYF. Here the CDR3 DNA reads TGTGCCAGTAGTAAGGAACACCTGGGGCTTATAGCCAAAAACATTCAGTACTTC.

V and J are TRBV9 and TRBJ2-2; TRBD1 matches at 9 bases. Trimming took 4 bases from V and 5 from J; bases not matched to a gene: 9. The CDR3 covers 16 residues. CDR1 is SGDLS and CDR2 is YYNGEE in the germline V gene. The CDR3 coding sequence is TGTGCCAGCAGCCTCTGGACAGGGGCGGGGACCGGGGAGCTGTTTTTT. Amino acids: CASSLWTGAGTGELFF.

This clone was detected only once. The V call is TRBV7-9, the J call TRBJ1-1; D is possibly TRBD1 (5 bases). The ends were cut back, 0 bases at V and 11 bases at J, with 13 bases in the middle. The CDR3 has 13 residues. Germline CDR1 reads SEHNR; CDR2 reads FQNEAQ (reference sequence). The CDR3 region has the DNA TGTGCCAGCAGCTTAGCCGGGGGGGATCGGGCTTTCTTT. Translation: CASSLAGGDRAFF.

Turning to this clone: At one boundary the junction diverges from the germline segment, which might be a read error. The chain combines TRBV9 with TRBJ2-1; D is perhaps TRBD1 (9 bases). CDR1 is SGDLS, CDR2 YYNGEE, per germline. The CDR3 contains 13 residues. The CDR3 here is CASSGTGYNEQFF. The DNA of the CDR3 is TGTGCCAGTAGCGGGACAGGGTACAATGAGCAGTTCTTC.

The chain has TRBV5-1 and TRBJ1-3; tentatively, D is TRBD1 (5 bases). The germline V and J ends were trimmed by 5 bases and 2 bases, with 11 bases remaining between them. Germline V gene sequence: CDR1 SGHRS, CDR2 YFSETQ. The CDR3 loop spans 14 amino acids. CDR3 residues: CASSNGGTGNTIYF. CDR3 in DNA: TGCGCCAGCAGTAACGGGGGGACTGGAAACACCATATATTTT.

V gene TRBV6-4 combines with J gene TRBJ1-5, with D uncertain. The CDR3 extends over 13 amino acids. Germline V gives CDR1 MRHNA, CDR2 SNTAGT. The ends were cut back, 3 bases at V and 2 bases at J, with 5 bases in the middle. This chain's CDR3 is CASSDWRNQPQHF. The CDR3 nucleotides read TGTGCCAGCAGTGATTGGCGCAATCAGCCCCAGCATTTT.

This chain uses TRBV19 with TRBJ1-3; possibly TRBD1 for D (5 bases). V was clipped by 0 bases and J by 0 bases, with 21 bases between them. Germline assignment: CDR1 LNHDA and CDR2 SQIVND (reference sequence). CDR3 size: 20 residues. In nucleotides, the CDR3 is TGTGCCAGTAGTATAGATGCGTCCCGGGCTGCGGGGGACTCTGGAAACACCATATATTTT. It codes for CASSIDASRAAGDSGNTIYF.

The genes are TRBV30 and TRBJ2-2, with 9 nucleotides matching TRBD1. The germline gives CDR1 GTSNPN, CDR2 SVGIG (reference sequence). Trimming cost V 7 bases and J 5 bases; bases outside gene matches: 5. The CDR3 is made up of 13 amino acids. CDR3: CASTGGPTGELFF. The CDR3, as DNA: TGTGCCTCAACAGGGGGCCCGACCGGGGAGCTGTTTTTT.

The J gene is TRBJ1-1, the V gene TRBV5-4; D is unresolved. CDR1 and CDR2 from the germline V gene are SGHNT and YYREEE (reference sequence). This CDR3 spans 15 amino acids. The V and J ends lost 2 bases and 2 bases respectively, with 13 bases between them. This chain's CDR3 is CASSFPGRRNTEAFF. The CDR3 DNA follows: TGTGCCAGCAGCTTTCCGGGGAGGCGAAACACTGAAGCTTTCTTT.

V and J are TRBV6-5 and TRBJ2-2, with TRBD1 as a possible D gene (7 bases). V gave up 4 bases and J gave up 0 bases, with 12 bases separating them. In germline, CDR1 is MNHEY, CDR2 SVGAGI. CDR3 length equals 16 residues. The CDR3 region is CASSSTGRTNTGELFF. CDR3 in DNA: TGTGCCAGCAGTTCGACAGGGAGGACGAACACCGGGGAGCTGTTTTTT.

The V call is TRBV7-6, the J call TRBJ2-2, with 7 bases aligning to TRBD1. V gave up 5 bases and J gave up 6 bases; unmatched junction bases: 6. This CDR3 contains 14 residues. Looked up from germline, CDR1 is SGHVS and CDR2 is FNYEAQ. The CDR3 coding sequence is TGTGCCAGCAGCGCGACAGGGATGGCCGGGGAGCTGTTTTTT. Amino acid sequence: CASSATGMAGELFF.

This clone has just one count. The V gene is TRBV18, the J gene TRBJ2-7, with D perhaps TRBD2 (5 bases). CDR3 length equals 13 residues. The V end lost 3 bases, the J end lost 1 base, and 7 bases lay between the germline ends. Germline assignment: CDR1 KGHSH and CDR2 LQKENI. The CDR3 DNA sequence: TGTGCCAGCTCACCTGGCGGGTCCTACGAGCAGTACTTC. It specifies CASSPGGSYEQYF.

The chain is built from TRBV7-2 and TRBJ1-2; the D is unclear. The V end lost 7 bases, the J end lost 0 bases, and 9 bases lay between the germline ends. Germline loops: CDR1 SGHTA, CDR2 FQGNSA. CDR3 size: 13 residues. CDR3 bases: TGTGCCAGCAAGCTGACTACTAACTATGGCTACACCTTC. This encodes CASKLTTNYGYTF.

The chain couples TRBV29-1 to TRBJ2-5, with D hard to call. This CDR3 comprises 13 residues. From germline, CDR1 is SQVTM and CDR2 ANQGSEA. V lost 4 bases and J 2 bases, leaving 11 bases between the germline ends. CDR3 DNA sequence: TGCAGCGTTGCGCCTTCCAGTCAAGAGACCCAGTACTTC. It translates to CSVAPSSQETQYF. Filled out from reference TRBV29-1 and TRBJ2-5, the complete variable domain reads SAVISQKPSRDICQRGTSLTIQCQVDSQVTMMFWYRQQPGQSLTLIATANQGSEATYESGFVIDKFPISRPNLTFSTLTVSNMSPEDSSIYLCSVAPSSQETQYFGPGTRLLVL.

About this clone itself: Sequence at one end of the junction differs from germline and may be a read error. The chain is built from TRBV29-1 and TRBJ2-7, with TRBD1 matching 8 bases. The CDR3 is 14 amino acids. Germline assignment: CDR1 SQVTM and CDR2 ANQGSEA. The CDR3 protein is CSAELDRAGYGQYF. The CDR3 DNA sequence: TGCAGCGCCGAGCTGGACAGGGCGGGCTACGGGCAGTACTTC.

The CDR3 sequence: CASGKGRSDTQYF. DNA for the CDR3: TGTGCCAGCGGTAAGGGGAGGTCAGATACGCAGTATTTT. The V and J genes are TRBV6-4 and TRBJ2-3; possible D gene TRBD2, 6 bases. Deletions cut 8 bases from V and 4 bases from J, with 13 bases between. The V gene's germline CDR1 is MRHNA and CDR2 SNTAGT. This CDR3 spans 13 amino acids.

CDR3 in amino acids: CAWSRERGEPQHF. As DNA, the CDR3 is TGTGCCTGGAGTCGGGAGAGAGGGGAGCCCCAGCATTTT. The chain combines TRBV30 with TRBJ1-5; possible D gene TRBD1, 5 bases. Looked up from germline, CDR1 is GTSNPN and CDR2 is SVGIG (reference sequence). V was cut by 2 bases and J by 8 bases, with 13 bases left in between. The CDR3 is 13 amino acids.

The V call is TRBV11-2, the J call TRBJ2-5, with D possibly matching TRBD2 (6 bases). This CDR3 comprises 16 residues. V lost 2 bases to trimming and J lost 6 bases, with 19 bases between them. The germline gives CDR1 SGHAT, CDR2 FQNNGV. The CDR3 bases are TGTGCCAGCAGCTTACCTGGAGGGGAGGTTGGAAAGACCCAGTACTTC. As protein: CASSLPGGEVGKTQYF. The full variable domain, in which reference TRBV11-2 and TRBJ2-5 provide the parts outside the CDR3, is EAGVAQSPRYKIIEKRQSVAFWCNPISGHATLYWYQQILGQGPKLLIQFQNNGVVDDSQLPKDRFSAERLKGVDSTLKIQPAKLEDSAVYLCASSLPGGEVGKTQYFGPGTRLLVL.

J is TRBJ1-2 and V is TRBV30; D ambiguous. The CDR3 is 13 amino acids. CDR1 GTSNPN and CDR2 SVGIG come from the germline V gene (reference sequence). Trimming left V 0 bases short and J 8 bases short, with 13 bases between. As DNA, the CDR3 is TGTGCCTGGAGTGTAAGCTGGAAGCGGGGCTACACCTTC. It encodes CAWSVSWKRGYTF.

The chain is built from TRBV7-7 and TRBJ2-5; tentatively, D is TRBD1 (6 bases). This CDR3 has 14 amino acids. Deletions cut 5 bases from V and 5 bases from J, with 15 bases between. The germline V gene has CDR1 SSHAT and CDR2 FNYEAQ (reference sequence). In nucleotides, the CDR3 is TGTGCCAGCAGCACGACAGGCCCGGGGGAGACCCAGTACTTC. Translated: CASSTTGPGETQYF.